This T cell receptor (beta chain) is drawn from a study of T cell changes during pregnancy in multiple sclerosis. Profiling relied on immunoSEQ multiplex PCR, and the TCRdb table lists in-frame clones only, not all of them. The sample holds tens of thousands of clones, 92% seen once. The sample in question was peripheral blood, obtained in the third trimester of pregnancy. The sequence was obtained from a female donor in good health, enrolled as a control in a pregnancy study.

The DNA of the CDR3 is TGTGCCAGCAGTTGGGCGAGCGGGGGGGGCGATGAGCAGTTCTTC. Encoded protein: CASSWASGGGDEQFF. The chain combines TRBV9 with TRBJ2-1; 10 bases are a match to TRBD2. The CDR3 loop spans 15 amino acids. J was trimmed by 8 bases and V by 5 bases; bases with no gene match: 10. Germline lookup yields CDR1 SGDLS and CDR2 YYNGEE.